The clone carrying this T cell receptor (beta chain) was seen ten or more times. The antigen is unknown. Diagnosing involved the use of clinical symptoms, serum thyroxine and TRAb, thyroid ultrasound and orbital computed tomography. This record comes from a study of T cells in Graves' hyperthyroidism and ophthalmopathy. Findings and caveats of the study: Most thyroid clonotypes expanded above 0.001 appeared in blood too.

Trimming left V 8 bases short and J 8 bases short, with 15 bases between. The CDR3 extends over 12 amino acids. Germline CDR1 and CDR2: SGHRS and YFSETQ. Researchers took RNA transcripts and amplified the TCR beta CDR3 regions from them. The primer set for the first-round RT-PCR of the TCR CDR3 was HTBI. TCRdb re-called the multiplex PCR reads through MiXCR, storing one row per CDR3 protein. The repertoire consists of about 400,000 distinct CDR3 sequences, with about 15% occurring once and the leading ten covering roughly 13%. The chain has TRBV5-1 and TRBJ2-3; D is possibly TRBD2 (6 bases). The sample comprised blood. The TCR comes from a man aged 18-30 years with Graves' ophthalmopathy. CDR3 DNA: TGCGCCAGTGGAAAGGAGGGCCCTACGCAGTATTTT. This translates into CASGKEGPTQYF.